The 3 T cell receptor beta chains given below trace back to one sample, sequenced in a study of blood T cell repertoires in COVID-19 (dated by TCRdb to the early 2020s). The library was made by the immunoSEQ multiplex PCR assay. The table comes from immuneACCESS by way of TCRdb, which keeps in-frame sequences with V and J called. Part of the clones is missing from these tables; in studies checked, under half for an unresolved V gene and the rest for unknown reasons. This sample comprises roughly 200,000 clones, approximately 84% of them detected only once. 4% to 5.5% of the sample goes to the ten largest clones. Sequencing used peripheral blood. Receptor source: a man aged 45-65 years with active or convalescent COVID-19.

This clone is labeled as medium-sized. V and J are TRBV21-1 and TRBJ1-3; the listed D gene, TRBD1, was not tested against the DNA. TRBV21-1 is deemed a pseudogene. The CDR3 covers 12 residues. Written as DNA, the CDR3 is TGTGCCAGCAGCAATCAAGGAAACACCATATATTTT. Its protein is CASSNQGNTIYF.

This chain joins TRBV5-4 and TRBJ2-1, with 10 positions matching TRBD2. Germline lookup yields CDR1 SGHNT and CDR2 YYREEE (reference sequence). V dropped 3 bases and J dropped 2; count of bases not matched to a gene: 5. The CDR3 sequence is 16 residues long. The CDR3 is CASSSRTSGAYNEQFF. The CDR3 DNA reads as TGTGCCAGCAGCTCGAGGACTAGCGGCGCCTACAATGAGCAGTTCTTC.

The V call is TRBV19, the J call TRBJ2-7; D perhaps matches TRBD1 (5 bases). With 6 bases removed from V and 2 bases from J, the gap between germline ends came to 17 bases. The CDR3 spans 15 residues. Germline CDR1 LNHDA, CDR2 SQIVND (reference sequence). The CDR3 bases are TGTGCCAGTAGCGACGCCAGTGTGGGGCCCTACGAGCAGTACTTC. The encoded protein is CASSDASVGPYEQYF.